The source of this T cell receptor (beta chain) is a study of T-cell memory formation after mild COVID-19. In the study overall: In these data, TCR clusters were largely donor specific.

TCRdb reprocessed the 5' RACE reads with MiXCR, giving one entry per CDR3 protein. Of about 620,000 distinct CDR3 sequences in the sample, over 15% were seen once. This clonotype has just a few counts. The antigen is unknown. Findings and caveats of the study: SARS-CoV-2 specificity was not confirmed for second-wave clones peaking on day 37. Most CD4+ clones that shrank were in CM and EM, while CD8+ ones turned up in EMRA.

V lost 2 bases to trimming and J lost 14 bases, with 16 bases between them. In germline, CDR1 is SGHAT, CDR2 FQDESV (reference sequence). The CDR3 is 13 residues long. The TCR comes from an adult woman who had mild COVID-19 (a few samples of this study predate the infection). Cell type and time point are not known. Specimen: PBMCs or a T cell subset sorted from them (not recorded which). The chain employs TRBV11-1 and TRBJ2-1; perhaps TRBD2 as D (5 bases). The CDR3, as DNA: TGTGCCAGCAGCTTAAAGGTCCGGGGAATGGAGTTCTTC. As protein: CASSLKVRGMEFF.